These 2 T cell receptor beta chains were sequenced from one sample in a study of T cells in women clearing cervical HPV infection. Libraries were prepared by immunoSEQ multiplex PCR; TCRdb keeps only in-frame clonotypes and omits some of them. The table for this sample gives some 40,000 clones. Material for sequencing was blood buffy coat. All receptors derive from a woman aged 18-70 years with a cervical HPV16 infection that either progressed to CIN3+ or cleared (not recorded which).

With respect to this clone: The read falls 3 residues short of the CDR3 end, and the missing part is taken from the germline J gene. This chain uses TRBV7-6 with TRBJ1-6; 9 bases line up with TRBD1. This CDR3 contains 15 residues. With V trimmed by 5 bases and J by 8 bases, 7 bases remained unmatched. From germline, CDR1 is SGHVS and CDR2 FNYEAQ. This CDR3 is CASSLLGDRDSPLHF. The DNA read from the CDR3 is TGTGCCAGCAGCCTCCTAGGGGACAGGGATTCACCC.

A remark on this clone: An end of the junction differs from the germline gene, which may be a read error. The read finishes 3 residues shy of the CDR3 end, and the germline J gene is used to complete it. This chain links TRBV4-2 with TRBJ1-2, with 8 bases matching TRBD1. Germline CDR1 is LGHNA and CDR2 is YNFKEQ. This CDR3 has 15 amino acids. CDR3 in amino acids: CASSQQTGDSYGYTF. CDR3 DNA (partial): TGCGCCAGCAGCCAACAGACAGGGGATAGCTATGGC.